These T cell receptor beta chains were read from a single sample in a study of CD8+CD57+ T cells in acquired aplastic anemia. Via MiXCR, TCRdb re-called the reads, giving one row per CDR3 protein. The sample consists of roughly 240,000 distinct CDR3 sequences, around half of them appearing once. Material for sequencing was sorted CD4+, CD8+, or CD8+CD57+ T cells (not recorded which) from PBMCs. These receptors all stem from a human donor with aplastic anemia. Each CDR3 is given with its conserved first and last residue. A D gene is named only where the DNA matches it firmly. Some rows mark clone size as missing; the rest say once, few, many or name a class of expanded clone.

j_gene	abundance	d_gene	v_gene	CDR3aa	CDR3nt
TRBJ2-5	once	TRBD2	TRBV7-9	CASSTGLAARETQYF	TGTGCCAGTAGTACGGGACTAGCGGCTCGGGAGACCCAGTACTTC
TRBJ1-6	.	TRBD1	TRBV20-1	CSAAPAGQGNSPLHF	TGCAGTGCTGCCCCCGCGGGACAGGGGAATTCACCCCTCCACTTT
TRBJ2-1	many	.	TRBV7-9	CASSLVLLNSGLSSYNEQFF	TGTGCCAGCAGCTTAGTTCTTCTGAACTCGGGACTGTCCTCCTACAATGAGCAGTTCTTC
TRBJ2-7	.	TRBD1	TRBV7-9	CASSLRDRDCGEQYF	TGTGCCAGCAGCCTCCGGGACAGAGACTGCGGGGAGCAGTACTTC
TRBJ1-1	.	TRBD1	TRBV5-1	CASSGQVDTEAFF	TGCGCCAGTTCGGGACAGGTAGACACTGAAGCTTTCTTT
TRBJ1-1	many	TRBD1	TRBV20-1	CSARDVDRADVNTEAFF	TGCAGTGCTAGAGATGTTGACAGGGCAGACGTGAACACTGAAGCTTTCTTT
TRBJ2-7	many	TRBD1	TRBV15	CATSRVGQTYEQYF	TGTGCCACCAGCAGAGTGGGACAGACCTACGAGCAGTACTTC
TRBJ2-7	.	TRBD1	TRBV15	CATSSGTGVSYEQYF	TGTGCCACCAGCAGTGGGACAGGGGTTTCCTACGAGCAGTACTTC
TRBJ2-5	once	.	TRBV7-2	CASSPPGETQYF	TGTGCCAGCAGCCCCCCGGGGGAAACCCAGTACTTC
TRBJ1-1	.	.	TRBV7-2	CASSLAASYAFF	TGTGCCAGCAGCTTAGCAGCGTCATACGCTTTCTTT
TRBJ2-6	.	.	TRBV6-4	CASSDGTGANVLTF	TGTGCCAGCAGTGACGGGACTGGGGCCAACGTCCTGACTTTC
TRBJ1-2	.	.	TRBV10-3	CAISDRVPDYGYTF	TGTGCCATCAGTGACAGGGTTCCTGATTATGGCTACACCTTC
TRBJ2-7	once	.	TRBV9	CASSLDVGAIYEQYF	TGTGCCAGCAGCTTAGATGTGGGAGCGATCTACGAGCAGTACTTC
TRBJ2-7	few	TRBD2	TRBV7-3	CASRSTSGSTYEQYF	TGTGCCAGCAGGTCAACTAGCGGGTCGACCTACGAGCAGTACTTC
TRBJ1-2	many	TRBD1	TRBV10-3	CAISESGGQLNYGYTF	TGTGCCATCAGTGAGTCCGGGGGACAGCTCAACTATGGCTACACCTTC
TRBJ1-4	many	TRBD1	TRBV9	CASSARQGLSEKLFF	TGTGCCAGCAGCGCTAGACAGGGTCTCAGTGAAAAACTGTTTTTT
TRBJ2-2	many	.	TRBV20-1	CSARDRGGTRNTGELFF	TGCAGTGCTAGAGATAGAGGTGGGACAAGGAACACCGGGGAGCTGTTTTTT
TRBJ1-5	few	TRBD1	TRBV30	CAWSTGDNQPQHF	TGTGCCTGGAGCACAGGGGACAATCAGCCCCAGCATTTT
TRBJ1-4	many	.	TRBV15	CATTGGGNEKLFF	TGTGCCACCACCGGAGGGGGGAATGAAAAACTGTTTTTT
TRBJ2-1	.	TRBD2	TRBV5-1	CASSLSPSRQGLAGDREQFF	TGCGCCAGCAGCTTAAGTCCAAGTCGACAGGGACTAGCGGGGGACCGTGAGCAGTTCTTC
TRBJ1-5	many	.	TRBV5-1	CASSLGVDGEPQHF	TGCGCCAGCAGCTTGGGGGTTGATGGTGAGCCCCAGCATTTT
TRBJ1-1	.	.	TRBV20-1	CSARGVGHGRAEAFF	TGCAGTGCTAGAGGCGTCGGACACGGGCGGGCTGAAGCTTTCTTT
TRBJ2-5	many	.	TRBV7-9	CASRNWAEQTQYF	TGTGCCAGCAGAAACTGGGCCGAGCAGACCCAGTACTTC